The entry that follows covers one T cell receptor (beta chain) sequence. This sample is part of a study of regulatory T cells in long-lasting Graves disease. Arm-PCR of CDR3 regions with iRepertoire HTBI primers generated TCR beta libraries. TCRdb redid the calling of the multiplex PCR reads with MiXCR, one entry per CDR3 protein. The sample yields a few hundred thousand distinct CDR3 sequences, around 17% seen once. Specified time point: newly diagnosed GD, antithyroid drugs for less than 3 months. PBMCs provided the RNA from which the TCR library was made. The CDR3 has 17 amino acids. Looked up from germline, CDR1 is LGHNA and CDR2 is YSLEER. After removal of 0 bases from V and 2 bases from J, the junction contained 6 bases not matched to a gene. These sequences were also reported in another study, on T cells in Graves' hyperthyroidism and ophthalmopathy. That study adds: Stable hyperthyroidism and ophthalmopathy were separated using 13 V-J signatures.

V usage is TRBV4-3 and J usage is TRBJ2-1; 8 bases are a match to TRBD2. This receptor was taken from a woman aged 18-30 years with Graves disease. The sample consisted of peripheral blood mononuclear cells (PBMCs), taken at new diagnosis, from a patient treated with antithyroid drugs. The CDR3 bases are TGCGCCAGCAGCCAAGATTCTCTAGCGGGCCCCTACAATGAGCAGTTCTTC. Translation: CASSQDSLAGPYNEQFF.